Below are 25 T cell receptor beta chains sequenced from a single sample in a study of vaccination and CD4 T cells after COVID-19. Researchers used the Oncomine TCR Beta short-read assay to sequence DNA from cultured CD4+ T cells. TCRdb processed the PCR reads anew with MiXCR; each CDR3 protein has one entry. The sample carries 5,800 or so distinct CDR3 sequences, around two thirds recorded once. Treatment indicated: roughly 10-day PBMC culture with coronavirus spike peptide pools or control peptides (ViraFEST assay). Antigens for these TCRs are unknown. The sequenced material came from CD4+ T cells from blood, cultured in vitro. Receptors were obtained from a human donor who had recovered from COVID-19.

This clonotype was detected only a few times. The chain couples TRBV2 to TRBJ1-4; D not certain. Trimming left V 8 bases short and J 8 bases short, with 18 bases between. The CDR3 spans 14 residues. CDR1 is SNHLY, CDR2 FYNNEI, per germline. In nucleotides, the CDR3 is TGTGCCAGCGGCGGGCGTGGTCCGTGGGAAAAACTGTTTTTT. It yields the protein CASGGRGPWEKLFF.

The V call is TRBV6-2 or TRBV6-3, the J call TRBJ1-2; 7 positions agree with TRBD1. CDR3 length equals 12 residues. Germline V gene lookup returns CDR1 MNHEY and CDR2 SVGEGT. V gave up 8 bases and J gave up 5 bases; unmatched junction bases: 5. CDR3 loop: CASWDSPYGYTF. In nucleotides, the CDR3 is TGTGCCAGCTGGGACAGCCCGTATGGCTACACCTTC.

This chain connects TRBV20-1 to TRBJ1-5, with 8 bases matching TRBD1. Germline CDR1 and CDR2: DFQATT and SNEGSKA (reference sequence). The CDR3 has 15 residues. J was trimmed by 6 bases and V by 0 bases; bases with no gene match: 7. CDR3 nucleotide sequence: TGCAGTGCTAGAGATTTTCAGGGGGCAGGTCAGCCCCAGCATTTT. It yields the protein CSARDFQGAGQPQHF.

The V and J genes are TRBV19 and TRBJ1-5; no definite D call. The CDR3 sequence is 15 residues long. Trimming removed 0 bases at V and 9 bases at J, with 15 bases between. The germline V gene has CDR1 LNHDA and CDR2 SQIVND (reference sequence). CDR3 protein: CASSIDPAERWPQHF. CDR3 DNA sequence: TGTGCCAGTAGTATAGACCCAGCAGAAAGGTGGCCCCAGCATTTT.

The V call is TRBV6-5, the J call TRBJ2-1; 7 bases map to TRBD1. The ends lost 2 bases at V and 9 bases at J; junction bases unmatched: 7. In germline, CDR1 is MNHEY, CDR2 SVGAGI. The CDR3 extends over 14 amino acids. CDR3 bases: TGTGCCAGCAGTTACACCGACAGGGAGAGTGAGCAGTTCTTC. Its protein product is CASSYTDRESEQFF.

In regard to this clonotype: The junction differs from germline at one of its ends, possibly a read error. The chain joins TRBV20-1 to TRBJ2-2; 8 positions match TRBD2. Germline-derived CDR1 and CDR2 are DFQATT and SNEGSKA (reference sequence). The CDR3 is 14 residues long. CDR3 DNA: TGCAGTGCGAGAGCGGGGGTGAACACCGGGGAGCTGTTTTTT. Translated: CSARAGVNTGELFF.

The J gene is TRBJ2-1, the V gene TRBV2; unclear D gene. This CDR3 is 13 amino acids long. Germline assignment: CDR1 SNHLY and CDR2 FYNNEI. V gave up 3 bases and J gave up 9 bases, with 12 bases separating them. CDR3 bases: TGTGCCAGCAGTGAGGGTAATCTCTCTGAGCAGTTCTTC. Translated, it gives CASSEGNLSEQFF. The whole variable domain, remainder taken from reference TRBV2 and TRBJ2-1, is EPEVTQTPSHQVTQMGQEVILRCVPISNHLYFYWYRQILGQKVEFLVSFYNNEISEKSEIFDDQFSVERPDGSNFTLKIRSTKLEDSAMYFCASSEGNLSEQFFGPGTRLTVL.

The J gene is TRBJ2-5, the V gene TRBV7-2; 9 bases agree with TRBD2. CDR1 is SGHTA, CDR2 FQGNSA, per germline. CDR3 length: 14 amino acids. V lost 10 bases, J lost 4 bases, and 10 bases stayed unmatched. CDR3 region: CAIKFSGSLETQYF. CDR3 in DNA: TGTGCCATCAAATTTAGCGGGAGTCTAGAGACCCAGTACTTC.

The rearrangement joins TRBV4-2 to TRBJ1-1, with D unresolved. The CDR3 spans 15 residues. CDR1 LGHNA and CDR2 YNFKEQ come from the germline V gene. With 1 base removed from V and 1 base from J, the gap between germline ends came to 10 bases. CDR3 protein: CASSQGLGWNTEAFF. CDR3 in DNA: TGTGCCAGCAGCCAAGGGTTAGGGTGGAACACTGAAGCTTTCTTT.

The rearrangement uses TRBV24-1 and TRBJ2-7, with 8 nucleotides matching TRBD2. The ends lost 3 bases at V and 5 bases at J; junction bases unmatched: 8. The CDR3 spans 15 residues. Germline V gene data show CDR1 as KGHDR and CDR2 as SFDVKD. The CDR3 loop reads CATSDPGTRNDEQYF. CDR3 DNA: TGTGCCACCAGTGATCCGGGGACTAGGAACGACGAGCAGTACTTC.

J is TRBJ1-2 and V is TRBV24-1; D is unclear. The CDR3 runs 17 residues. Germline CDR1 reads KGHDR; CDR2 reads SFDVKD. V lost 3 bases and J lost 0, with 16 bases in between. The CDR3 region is CATSDPGSGPANYGYTF. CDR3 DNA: TGTGCCACCAGTGATCCCGGCAGTGGTCCAGCTAACTATGGCTACACCTTC.

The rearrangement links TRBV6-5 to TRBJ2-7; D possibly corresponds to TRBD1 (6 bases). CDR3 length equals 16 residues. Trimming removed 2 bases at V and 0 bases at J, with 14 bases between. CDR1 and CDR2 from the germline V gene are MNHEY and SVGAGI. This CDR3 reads CASSYPPGDTSYEQYF. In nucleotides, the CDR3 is TGTGCCAGCAGTTACCCTCCTGGGGACACCTCCTACGAGCAGTACTTC.

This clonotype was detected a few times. This CDR3 reads CASSLLDGGSYTF. In DNA form, the CDR3 reads TGTGCCAGCAGTTTATTGGACGGAGGCAGCTACACCTTC. This chain connects TRBV27 to TRBJ1-2; D gene uncertain. The CDR3 is made up of 13 amino acids. Germline V gene data show CDR1 as MNHEY and CDR2 as SMNVEV (reference sequence). The V end lost 1 base, the J end lost 9 bases, and 12 bases lay between the germline ends.

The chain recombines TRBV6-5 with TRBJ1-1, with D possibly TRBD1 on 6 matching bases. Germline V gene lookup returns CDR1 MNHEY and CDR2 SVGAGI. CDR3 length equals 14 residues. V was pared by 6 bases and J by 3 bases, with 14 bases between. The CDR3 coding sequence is TGTGCCAGCAGCTACCAGGGGATTGACACTGAAGCTTTCTTT. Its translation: CASSYQGIDTEAFF.

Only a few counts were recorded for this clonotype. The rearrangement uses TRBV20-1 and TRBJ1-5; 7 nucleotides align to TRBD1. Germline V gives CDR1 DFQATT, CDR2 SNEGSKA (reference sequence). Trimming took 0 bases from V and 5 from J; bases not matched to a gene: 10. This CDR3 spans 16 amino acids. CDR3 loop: CSARDPGQDPHQPQHF. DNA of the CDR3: TGCAGTGCTAGAGATCCCGGACAGGACCCACATCAGCCCCAGCATTTT.

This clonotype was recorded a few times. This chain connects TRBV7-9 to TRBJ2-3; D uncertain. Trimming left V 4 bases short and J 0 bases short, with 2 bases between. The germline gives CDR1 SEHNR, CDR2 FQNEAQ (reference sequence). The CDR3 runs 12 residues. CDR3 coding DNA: TGTGCCAGCAGCTATAGCACAGATACGCAGTATTTT. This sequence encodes CASSYSTDTQYF.

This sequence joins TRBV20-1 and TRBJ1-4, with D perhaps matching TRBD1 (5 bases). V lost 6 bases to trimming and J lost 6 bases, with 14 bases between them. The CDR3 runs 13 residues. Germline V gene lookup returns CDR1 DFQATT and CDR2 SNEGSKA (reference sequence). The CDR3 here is CSAGAVEHEKLFF. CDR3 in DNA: TGCAGTGCCGGGGCAGTAGAGCATGAAAAACTGTTTTTT.

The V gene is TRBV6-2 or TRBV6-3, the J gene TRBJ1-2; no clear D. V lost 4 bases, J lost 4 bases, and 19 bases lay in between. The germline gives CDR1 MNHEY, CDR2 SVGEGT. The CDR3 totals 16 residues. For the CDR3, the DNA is TGTGCCAGCAGTTCAGATAGAGAGAAAACTTTCTATGGCTACACCTTC. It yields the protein CASSSDREKTFYGYTF.

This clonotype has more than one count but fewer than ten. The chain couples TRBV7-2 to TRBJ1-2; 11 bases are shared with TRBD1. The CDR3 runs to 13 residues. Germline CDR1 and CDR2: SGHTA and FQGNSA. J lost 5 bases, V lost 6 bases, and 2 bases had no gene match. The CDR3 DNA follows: TGTGCCAGCAGTCGGGACAGGGGGTATGGCTACACCTTC. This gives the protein CASSRDRGYGYTF. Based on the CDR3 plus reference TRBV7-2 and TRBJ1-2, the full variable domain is GAGVSQSPSNKVTEKGKDVELRCDPISGHTALYWYRQSLGQGLEFLIYFQGNSAPDKSGLPSDRFSAERTGGSVSTLTIQRTQQEDSAVYLCASSRDRGYGYTFGSGTRLTVV.

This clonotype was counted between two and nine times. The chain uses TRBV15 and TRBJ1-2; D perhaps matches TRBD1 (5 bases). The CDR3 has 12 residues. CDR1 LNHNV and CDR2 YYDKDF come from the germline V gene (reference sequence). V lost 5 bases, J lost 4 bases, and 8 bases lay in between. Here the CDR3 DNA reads TGTGCCACCAGCGGGGCAGGCTATGGCTACACCTTC. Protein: CATSGAGYGYTF. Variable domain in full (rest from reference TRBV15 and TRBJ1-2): DAMVIQNPRYQVTQFGKPVTLSCSQTLNHNVMYWYQQKSSQAPKLLFHYYDKDFNNEADTPDNFQSRRPNTSFCFLDIRSPGLGDTAMYLCATSGAGYGYTFGSGTRLTVV.

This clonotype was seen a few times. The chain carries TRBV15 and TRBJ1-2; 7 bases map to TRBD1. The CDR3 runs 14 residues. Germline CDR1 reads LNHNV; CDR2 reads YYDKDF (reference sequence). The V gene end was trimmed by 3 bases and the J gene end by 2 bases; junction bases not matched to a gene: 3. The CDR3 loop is CATSSLRGNYGYTF. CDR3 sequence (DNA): TGTGCCACCAGCAGCCTCAGGGGGAACTATGGCTACACCTTC.

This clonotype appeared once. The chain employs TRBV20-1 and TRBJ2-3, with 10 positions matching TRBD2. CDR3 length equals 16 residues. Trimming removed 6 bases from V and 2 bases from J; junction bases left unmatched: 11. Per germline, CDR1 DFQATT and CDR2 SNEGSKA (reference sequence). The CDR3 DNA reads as TGCAGTGCCACGCCGTTCCTAGCGGGAGTCACAGATACGCAGTATTTT. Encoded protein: CSATPFLAGVTDTQYF.

CDR3 DNA: TGCAGTGCCAGGGATCCGTCGGGAATAGGAGAGACCCAGTACTTC. Translating gives CSARDPSGIGETQYF. The rearrangement joins TRBV20-1 to TRBJ2-5; D could derive from TRBD1 or TRBD2 (5 bases each). Germline CDR1 is DFQATT and CDR2 is SNEGSKA (reference sequence). V lost 6 bases and J 4 bases, leaving 21 bases between the germline ends. This CDR3 spans 15 amino acids.

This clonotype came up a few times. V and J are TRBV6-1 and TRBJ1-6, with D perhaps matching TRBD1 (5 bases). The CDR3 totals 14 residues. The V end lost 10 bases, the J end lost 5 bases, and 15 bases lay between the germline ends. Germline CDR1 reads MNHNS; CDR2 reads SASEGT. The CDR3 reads CATSPGRDNSPLHF. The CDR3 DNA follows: TGTGCCACCTCACCGGGGCGAGATAATTCACCCCTCCACTTT.

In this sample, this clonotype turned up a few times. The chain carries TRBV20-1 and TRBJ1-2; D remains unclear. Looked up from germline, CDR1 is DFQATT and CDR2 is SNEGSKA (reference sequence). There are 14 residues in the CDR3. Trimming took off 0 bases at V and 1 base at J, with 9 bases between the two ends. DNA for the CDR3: TGCAGTGCTAGAGACCCGGGAGGTAACTATGGCTACACCTTC. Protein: CSARDPGGNYGYTF.